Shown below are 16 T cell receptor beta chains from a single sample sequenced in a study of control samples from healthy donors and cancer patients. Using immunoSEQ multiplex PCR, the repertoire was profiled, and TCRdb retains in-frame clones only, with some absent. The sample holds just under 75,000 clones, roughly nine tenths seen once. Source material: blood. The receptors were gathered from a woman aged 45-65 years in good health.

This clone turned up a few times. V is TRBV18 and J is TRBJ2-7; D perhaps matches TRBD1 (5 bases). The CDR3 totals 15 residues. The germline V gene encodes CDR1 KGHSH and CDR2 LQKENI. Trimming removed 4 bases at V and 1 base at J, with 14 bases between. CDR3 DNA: TGTGCCAGCTCACACCCAACTGACAGATCCTACGAGCAGTACTTC. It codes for CASSHPTDRSYEQYF.

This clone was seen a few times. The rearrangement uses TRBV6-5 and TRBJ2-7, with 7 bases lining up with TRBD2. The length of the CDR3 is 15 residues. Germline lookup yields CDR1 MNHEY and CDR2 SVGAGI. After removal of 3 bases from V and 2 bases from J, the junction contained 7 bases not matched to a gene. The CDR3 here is CASSYGYREAYEQYF. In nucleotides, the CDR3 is TGTGCCAGCAGTTATGGGTATCGGGAGGCCTACGAGCAGTACTTC.

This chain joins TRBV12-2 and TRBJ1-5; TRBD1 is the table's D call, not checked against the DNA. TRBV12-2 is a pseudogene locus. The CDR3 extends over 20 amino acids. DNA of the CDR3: TGTGCAAGTCGCCCAGATGGCGACAGGGCGAATTTTAGGAGCAATCAGCCCCAGCATTTT. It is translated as CASRPDGDRANFRSNQPQHF.

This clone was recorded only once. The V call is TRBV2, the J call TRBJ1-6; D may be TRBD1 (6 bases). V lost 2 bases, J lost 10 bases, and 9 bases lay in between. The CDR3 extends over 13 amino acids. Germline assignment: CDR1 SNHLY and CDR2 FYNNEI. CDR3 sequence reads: CASSEYRASPLHF. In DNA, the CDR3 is TGTGCCAGCAGTGAATACAGGGCCTCACCCCTCCACTTT.

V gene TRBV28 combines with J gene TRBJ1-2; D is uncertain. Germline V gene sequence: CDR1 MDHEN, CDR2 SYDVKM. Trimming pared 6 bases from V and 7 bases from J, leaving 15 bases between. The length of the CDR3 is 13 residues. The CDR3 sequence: CASSSFTVGGYTF. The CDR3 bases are TGTGCCAGCAGCTCTTTTACGGTGGGTGGCTACACCTTC.

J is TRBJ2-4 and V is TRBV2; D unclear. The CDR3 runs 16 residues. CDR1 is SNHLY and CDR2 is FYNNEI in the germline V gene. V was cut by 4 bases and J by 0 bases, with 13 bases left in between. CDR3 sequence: CASSVRSFLAKNIQYF. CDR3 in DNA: TGTGCCAGCAGTGTCCGGAGTTTTCTAGCCAAAAACATTCAGTACTTC.

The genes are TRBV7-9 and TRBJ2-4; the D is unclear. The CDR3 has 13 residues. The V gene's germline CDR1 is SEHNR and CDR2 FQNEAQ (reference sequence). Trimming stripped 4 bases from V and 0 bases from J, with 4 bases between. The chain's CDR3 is CASSSLAKNIQYF. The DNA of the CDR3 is TGTGCCAGCAGCTCCCTAGCCAAAAACATTCAGTACTTC.

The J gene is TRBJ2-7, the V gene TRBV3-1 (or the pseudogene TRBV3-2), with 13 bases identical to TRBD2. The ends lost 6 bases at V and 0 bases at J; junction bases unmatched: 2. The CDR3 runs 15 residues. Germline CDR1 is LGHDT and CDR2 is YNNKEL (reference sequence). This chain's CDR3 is CASRRTSGSSYEQYF. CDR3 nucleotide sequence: TGTGCCAGCAGAAGGACTAGCGGGAGCTCCTACGAGCAGTACTTC.

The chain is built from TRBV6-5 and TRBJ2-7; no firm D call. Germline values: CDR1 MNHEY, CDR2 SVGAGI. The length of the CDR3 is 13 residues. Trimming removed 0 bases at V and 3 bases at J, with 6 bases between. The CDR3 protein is CASSYSGSYEQYF. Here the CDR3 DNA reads TGTGCCAGCAGTTACTCCGGCAGCTACGAGCAGTACTTC.

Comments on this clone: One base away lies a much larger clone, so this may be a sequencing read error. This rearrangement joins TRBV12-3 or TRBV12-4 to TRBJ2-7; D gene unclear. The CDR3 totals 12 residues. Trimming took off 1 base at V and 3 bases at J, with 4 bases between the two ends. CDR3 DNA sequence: TGTGCCAGCAGTTTAGTTTTCTACGAGCAGTACTTC. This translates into CASSLVFYEQYF.

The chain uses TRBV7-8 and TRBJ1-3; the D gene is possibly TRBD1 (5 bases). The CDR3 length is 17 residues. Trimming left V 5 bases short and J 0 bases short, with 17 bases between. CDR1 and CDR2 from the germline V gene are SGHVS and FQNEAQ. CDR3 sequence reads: CASSLLPGRISGNTIYF. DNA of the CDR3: TGTGCCAGCAGCCTACTACCGGGACGGATCTCTGGAAACACCATATATTTT.

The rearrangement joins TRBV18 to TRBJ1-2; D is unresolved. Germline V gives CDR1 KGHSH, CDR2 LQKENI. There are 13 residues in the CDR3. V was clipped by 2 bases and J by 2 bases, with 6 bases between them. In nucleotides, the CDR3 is TGTGCCAGCTCACCAGGGGTAAACTATGGCTACACCTTC. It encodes CASSPGVNYGYTF.

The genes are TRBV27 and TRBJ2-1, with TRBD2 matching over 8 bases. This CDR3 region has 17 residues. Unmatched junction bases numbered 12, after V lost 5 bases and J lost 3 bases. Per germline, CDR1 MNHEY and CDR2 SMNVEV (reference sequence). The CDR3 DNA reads TGTGCCAGCAGTCCACGCTTTCTAGCGGGTAGCTACAATGAGCAGTTCTTC. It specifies CASSPRFLAGSYNEQFF.

The CDR3 DNA reads TGTGCCAGCAGTTCCAGACAGGACACCGGGGAGCTGTTTTTT. Residues: CASSSRQDTGELFF. The J gene is TRBJ2-2, the V gene TRBV11-1; TRBD1 might be the D (6 bases). The CDR3 loop spans 14 amino acids. Trimming stripped 6 bases from V and 3 bases from J, with 11 bases between. Germline V gene lookup returns CDR1 SGHAT and CDR2 FQDESV (reference sequence). The variable domain in full, with the rest retrieved from reference TRBV11-1 and TRBJ2-2, is EAEVAQSPRYKITEKSQAVAFWCDPISGHATLYWYRQILGQGPELLVQFQDESVVDDSQLPKDRFSAERLKGVDSTLKIQPAELGDSAMYLCASSSRQDTGELFFGEGSRLTVL.

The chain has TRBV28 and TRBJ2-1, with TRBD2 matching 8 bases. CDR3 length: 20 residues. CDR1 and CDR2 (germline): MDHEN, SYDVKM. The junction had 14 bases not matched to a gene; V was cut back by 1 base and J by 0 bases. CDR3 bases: TGTGCCAGCAGTTTATTGGGTGGATCGGGGGGGAGAAGCTCCTACAATGAGCAGTTCTTC. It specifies CASSLLGGSGGRSSYNEQFF.

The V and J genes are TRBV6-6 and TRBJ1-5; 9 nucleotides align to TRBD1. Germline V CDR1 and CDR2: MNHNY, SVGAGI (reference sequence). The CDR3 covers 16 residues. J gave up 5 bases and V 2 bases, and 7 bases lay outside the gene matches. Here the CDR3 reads CASSYTLGQGYQPQHF. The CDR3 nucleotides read TGTGCCAGCAGTTACACCCTTGGACAGGGGTATCAGCCCCAGCATTTT.